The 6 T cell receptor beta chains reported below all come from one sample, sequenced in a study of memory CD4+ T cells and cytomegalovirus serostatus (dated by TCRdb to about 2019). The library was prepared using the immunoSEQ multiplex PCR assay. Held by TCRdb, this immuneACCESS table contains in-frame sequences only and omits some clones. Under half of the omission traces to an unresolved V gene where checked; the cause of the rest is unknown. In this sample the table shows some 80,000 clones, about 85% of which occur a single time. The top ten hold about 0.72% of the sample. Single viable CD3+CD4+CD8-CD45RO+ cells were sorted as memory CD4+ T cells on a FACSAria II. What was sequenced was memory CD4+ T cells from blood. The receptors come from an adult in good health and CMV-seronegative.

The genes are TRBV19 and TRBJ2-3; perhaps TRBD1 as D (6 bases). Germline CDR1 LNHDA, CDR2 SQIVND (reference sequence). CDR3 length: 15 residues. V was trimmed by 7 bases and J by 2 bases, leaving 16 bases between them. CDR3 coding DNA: TGTGCCAGTACCAATAGAGGGGGAACCACAGATACGCAGTATTTT. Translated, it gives CASTNRGGTTDTQYF. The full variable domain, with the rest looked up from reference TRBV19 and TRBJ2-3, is DGGITQSPKYLFRKEGQNVTLSCEQNLNHDAMYWYRQDPGQGLRLIYYSQIVNDFQKGDIAEGYSVSREKKESFPLTVTSAQKNPTAFYLCASTNRGGTTDTQYFGPGTRLTVL.

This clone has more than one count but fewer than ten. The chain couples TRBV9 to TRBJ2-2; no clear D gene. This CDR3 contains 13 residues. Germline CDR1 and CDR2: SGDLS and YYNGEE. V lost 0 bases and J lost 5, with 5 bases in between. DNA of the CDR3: TGTGCCAGCAGCGTAGCACCTACCGGGGAGCTGTTTTTT. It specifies CASSVAPTGELFF.

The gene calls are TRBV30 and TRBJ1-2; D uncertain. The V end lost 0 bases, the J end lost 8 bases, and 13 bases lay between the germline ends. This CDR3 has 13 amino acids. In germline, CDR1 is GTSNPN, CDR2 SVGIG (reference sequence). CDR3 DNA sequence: TGTGCCTGGAGTGTCAACGGAGATGGGGGCTACACCTTC. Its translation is CAWSVNGDGGYTF.

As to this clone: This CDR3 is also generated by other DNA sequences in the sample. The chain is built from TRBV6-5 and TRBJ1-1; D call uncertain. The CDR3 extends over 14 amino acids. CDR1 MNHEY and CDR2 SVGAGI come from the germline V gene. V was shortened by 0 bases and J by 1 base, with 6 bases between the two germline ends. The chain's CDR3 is CASSYSNRNTEAFF. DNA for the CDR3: TGTGCCAGCAGTTACTCGAACAGGAACACTGAAGCTTTCTTT.

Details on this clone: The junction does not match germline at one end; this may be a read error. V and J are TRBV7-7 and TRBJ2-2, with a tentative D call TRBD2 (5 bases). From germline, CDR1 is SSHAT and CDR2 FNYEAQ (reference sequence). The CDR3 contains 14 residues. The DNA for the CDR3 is TGTGCTAGCAGCTTAGGAGGACGGACCGGGGAGCTGTTTTTT. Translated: CASSLGGRTGELFF.

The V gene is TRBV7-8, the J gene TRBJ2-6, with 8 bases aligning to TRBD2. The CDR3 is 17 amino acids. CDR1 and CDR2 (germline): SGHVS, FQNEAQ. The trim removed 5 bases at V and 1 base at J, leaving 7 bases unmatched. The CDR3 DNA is TGTGCCAGCAGCCCTACGTCGGGGGGGTCTGGGGCCAACGTCCTGACTTTC. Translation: CASSPTSGGSGANVLTF.